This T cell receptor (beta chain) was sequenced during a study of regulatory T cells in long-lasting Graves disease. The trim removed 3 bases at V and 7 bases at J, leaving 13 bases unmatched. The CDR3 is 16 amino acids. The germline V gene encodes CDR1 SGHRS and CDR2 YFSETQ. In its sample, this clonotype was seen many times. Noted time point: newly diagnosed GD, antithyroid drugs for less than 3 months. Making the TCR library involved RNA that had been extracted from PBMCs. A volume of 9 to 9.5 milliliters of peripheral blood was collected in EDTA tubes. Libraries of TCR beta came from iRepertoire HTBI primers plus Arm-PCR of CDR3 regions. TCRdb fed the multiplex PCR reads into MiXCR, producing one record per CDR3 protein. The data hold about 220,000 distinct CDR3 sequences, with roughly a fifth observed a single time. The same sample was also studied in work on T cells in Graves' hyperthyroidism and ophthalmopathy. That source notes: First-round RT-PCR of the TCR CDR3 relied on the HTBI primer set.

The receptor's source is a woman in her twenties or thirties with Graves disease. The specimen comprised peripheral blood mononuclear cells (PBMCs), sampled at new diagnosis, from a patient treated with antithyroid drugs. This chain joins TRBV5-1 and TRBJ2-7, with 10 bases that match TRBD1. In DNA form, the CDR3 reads TGCGCCAGCAGCTCGACACCGGGACAGGGGTCGAGGGAGCAGTACTTC. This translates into CASSSTPGQGSREQYF.